This T cell receptor beta chain was sequenced in a study of blood T cell repertoires in COVID-19. Per the study methods: Reference gene primer amplification in the assay estimated nucleated cell counts. Libraries were prepared by immunoSEQ multiplex PCR; TCRdb keeps only in-frame clonotypes and omits some of them. From that table come the V and J calls and clone size; the DNA was used to work out D and trimming. This sample yields some 70,000 clones, of which more than 80% are seen a single time; 10% to 15% belongs to the top ten. The CDR3 covers 13 residues. Deletions cut 5 bases from V and 3 bases from J, with 10 bases between.

This clonotype originated in a man aged 50 to 59 with COVID-19, enrolled during active disease. Sequenced input: peripheral blood. The chain joins TRBV12-3 or TRBV12-4 to TRBJ1-1; tentatively, D is TRBD1 (6 bases). CDR3 bases: TGTGCCAGCAGTCTCAGGGGTGACACTGAAGCTTTCTTT. As protein: CASSLRGDTEAFF.